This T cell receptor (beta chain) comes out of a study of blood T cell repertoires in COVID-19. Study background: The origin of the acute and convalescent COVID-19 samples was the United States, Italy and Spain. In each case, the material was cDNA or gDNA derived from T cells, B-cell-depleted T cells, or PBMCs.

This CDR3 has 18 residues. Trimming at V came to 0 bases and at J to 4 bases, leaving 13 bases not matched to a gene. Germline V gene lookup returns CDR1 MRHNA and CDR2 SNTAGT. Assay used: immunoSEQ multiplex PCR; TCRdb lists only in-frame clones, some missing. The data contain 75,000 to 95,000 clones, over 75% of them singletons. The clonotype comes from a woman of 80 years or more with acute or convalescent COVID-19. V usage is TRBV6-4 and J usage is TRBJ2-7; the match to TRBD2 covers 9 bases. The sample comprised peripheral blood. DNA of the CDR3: TGTGCCAGCAGTGACTCGGTCAGGGAATTAGCGGGAGAATACGAGCAGTACTTC. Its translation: CASSDSVRELAGEYEQYF.